Presented here are 12 T cell receptor beta chains from one specimen sequenced in a study of brain T cells in children with intractable seizures (dated by TCRdb to the early 2020s). To prepare the library, the immunoSEQ multiplex PCR assay was applied. The table comes from immuneACCESS by way of TCRdb, which keeps in-frame sequences with V and J called. Part of the clones is missing from these tables; in studies checked, under half for an unresolved V gene and the rest for unknown reasons. Within this sample are a few hundred thousand clones, with over 90% of them counted one time only. The top ten constitute roughly 6% of the sample. The time point label corresponds to: blood from clinic visit 5 months post-surgery; TSC patient then seizure free. Sequencing was performed on peripheral blood, taken less than 6 months after surgery. These receptors all come from a boy younger than two with tuberous sclerosis and intractable seizures.

This chain links TRBV13 with TRBJ2-5, with 8 bases that match TRBD1. Trimming removed 4 bases from V and 1 base from J; junction bases left unmatched: 5. The CDR3 covers 15 residues. Germline CDR1 is PRHDT and CDR2 is FYEKMQ (reference sequence). CDR3 bases: TGTGCCAGCAGCTATGGACAGGGCCTCCAAGAGACCCAGTACTTC. Its protein is CASSYGQGLQETQYF. The full variable domain, completed using reference TRBV13 and TRBJ2-5, is AAGVIQSPRHLIKEKRETATLKCYPIPRHDTVYWYQQGPGQDPQFLISFYEKMQSDKGSIPDRFSAQQFSDYHSELNMSSLELGDSALYFCASSYGQGLQETQYFGPGTRLLVL.

This chain joins TRBV29-1 and TRBJ1-1, with D possibly being TRBD1 (6 bases). The CDR3 runs 13 residues. Germline V gene data show CDR1 as SQVTM and CDR2 as ANQGSEA. V was cut by 5 bases and J by 6 bases, with 16 bases left in between. The chain's CDR3 is CSVQGQGTAEAFF. CDR3 DNA sequence: TGCAGCGTTCAGGGGCAGGGGACCGCTGAAGCTTTCTTT.

The CDR3 region is CASSDLTGPSSYNEQFF. In DNA, the CDR3 is TGTGCCAGCAGTGATCTAACAGGCCCGAGCTCCTACAATGAGCAGTTCTTC. The J gene is TRBJ2-1, the V gene TRBV25-1; perhaps TRBD1 as D (5 bases). Looked up from germline, CDR1 is MGHDK and CDR2 is SYGVNS. CDR3 size: 17 residues. V shed 3 bases and J shed 0 bases, with 15 bases lying between them.

V is TRBV6-1 and J is TRBJ1-6; D is ambiguous. Germline-derived CDR1 and CDR2 are MNHNS and SASEGT. The CDR3 is 14 amino acids. Trimming took off 2 bases at V and 8 bases at J, with 10 bases between the two ends. For the CDR3, the DNA is TGTGCCAGCAGTGAATGGGGAGACTATTCACCCCTCCACTTT. Translating it yields CASSEWGDYSPLHF.

The chain joins TRBV7-9 to TRBJ2-1; 11 bases align to TRBD2. J was trimmed by 5 bases and V by 3 bases; bases with no gene match: 3. Germline CDR1 reads SEHNR; CDR2 reads FQNEAQ (reference sequence). The CDR3 runs to 15 residues. As DNA, the CDR3 is TGTGCCAGCAGCTTTAGCGGGAGGGCGAACAATGAGCAGTTCTTC. This encodes CASSFSGRANNEQFF.

This chain uses TRBV7-9 with TRBJ1-6; D call uncertain. CDR3 length equals 15 residues. V was clipped by 4 bases and J by 0 bases, with 7 bases between them. Germline V CDR1 and CDR2: SEHNR, FQNEAQ (reference sequence). The CDR3 loop is CASSYSDSYNSPLHF. The DNA for the CDR3 is TGTGCCAGCAGCTACTCCGACTCCTATAATTCACCCCTCCACTTT.

This chain links TRBV15 with TRBJ1-3; no definite D call. The length of the CDR3 is 16 residues. Trimming stripped 0 bases from V and 2 bases from J, with 11 bases between. CDR1 is LNHNV, CDR2 YYDKDF, per germline (reference sequence). The CDR3 coding sequence is TGTGCCACCAGCAGAGATCGGGGTCGGACTGGAAACACCATATATTTT. Encoded protein: CATSRDRGRTGNTIYF.

V is TRBV15 and J is TRBJ2-3; D is perhaps TRBD1 (6 bases). V was pared by 0 bases and J by 1 base, with 8 bases between. From germline, CDR1 is LNHNV and CDR2 YYDKDF (reference sequence). CDR3 length: 15 residues. The CDR3, as DNA: TGTGCCACCAGCAGAGAGGGGGCCCGCACAGATACGCAGTATTTT. Amino acids: CATSREGARTDTQYF.

The gene calls are TRBV19 and TRBJ1-1, with 8 bases identical to TRBD1. The length of the CDR3 is 16 residues. V was clipped by 3 bases and J by 1 base; unmatched bases: 7. Per germline, CDR1 LNHDA and CDR2 SQIVND (reference sequence). CDR3 region: CASSIPPGTGNTEAFF. CDR3 nucleotide sequence: TGTGCCAGTAGTATTCCTCCCGGGACAGGGAACACTGAAGCTTTCTTT. The full variable domain, in which reference TRBV19 and TRBJ1-1 provide the parts outside the CDR3, is DGGITQSPKYLFRKEGQNVTLSCEQNLNHDAMYWYRQDPGQGLRLIYYSQIVNDFQKGDIAEGYSVSREKKESFPLTVTSAQKNPTAFYLCASSIPPGTGNTEAFFGQGTRLTVV.

V usage is TRBV12-3 or TRBV12-4 and J usage is TRBJ1-1; D gene uncertain. This CDR3 is 11 amino acids long. V was cut by 5 bases and J by 0 bases, with 1 base left in between. The CDR3 DNA sequence: TGTGCCAGCAGTGTGAACACTGAAGCTTTCTTT. It encodes CASSVNTEAFF.

The chain combines TRBV6-5 with TRBJ2-1; D is possibly TRBD1 (5 bases). This CDR3 comprises 14 residues. Germline V CDR1 and CDR2: MNHEY, SVGAGI. Trimming left V 0 bases short and J 10 bases short, with 13 bases between. Written as DNA, the CDR3 is TGTGCCAGCAGTTACTCTTGGCAGGGTGAGGAGCAGTTCTTC. This translates into CASSYSWQGEEQFF.

This clone was observed a single time. The gene calls are TRBV20-1 and TRBJ2-1; D possibly corresponds to TRBD1 (6 bases). The CDR3 length is 11 residues. Trimming shortened V by 0 bases and J by 10 bases, and 7 bases separated the two germline ends. Per germline, CDR1 DFQATT and CDR2 SNEGSKA (reference sequence). This chain's CDR3 is CSARDRGEQFF. In DNA, the CDR3 is TGCAGTGCTAGAGATAGGGGGGAGCAGTTCTTC.